This passage covers 32 T cell receptor beta chains from one sample sequenced in a study of T cells after yellow fever vaccination. Each CDR3 protein gets one entry after TCRdb re-called the 5' RACE reads with MiXCR. This repertoire shows around 400,000 distinct CDR3 sequences, 11% found once; its top ten account for less than 20%. The material was PBMCs, obtained on the day of the first yellow fever vaccination. The receptors come from a man between 18 and 35 years old who received the YFV17D yellow fever vaccine.

The chain carries TRBV7-9 and TRBJ2-3; tentative D call: TRBD2 (5 bases). The CDR3 runs to 15 residues. Trimming shortened V by 5 bases and J by 3 bases, and 15 bases separated the two germline ends. The germline CDR1 and CDR2 sequences are SEHNR and FQNEAQ (reference sequence). CDR3 protein: CASSLGTPGTDTQYF. As DNA, the CDR3 is TGTGCCAGCAGCCTCGGTACGCCGGGGACAGATACGCAGTATTTT.

This clonotype was seen only a few times. The chain combines TRBV11-2 with TRBJ1-6; the D is unclear. This CDR3 is 14 amino acids long. Between the trimmed V and J ends, which lost 3 bases and 10 bases, there was a span of 13 bases. CDR1 and CDR2 from the germline V gene are SGHAT and FQNNGV. Here the CDR3 reads CASSFAFLESPLHF. Written as DNA, the CDR3 is TGTGCCAGCAGCTTCGCCTTTTTAGAGTCACCCCTCCACTTT.

This clonotype is a singleton in its sample. The V gene is TRBV2, the J gene TRBJ1-3; the D is unclear. Germline lookup yields CDR1 SNHLY and CDR2 FYNNEI. Deletions cut 3 bases from V and 3 bases from J, with 9 bases between. The CDR3 extends over 14 amino acids. The CDR3 nucleotides read TGTGCCAGCAGTGAGTCGGTCAGTGGAAACACCATATATTTT. Amino acid sequence: CASSESVSGNTIYF.

The chain is built from TRBV20-1 and TRBJ2-3, with 11 bases aligning to TRBD2. The CDR3 runs to 14 residues. Germline V gene lookup returns CDR1 DFQATT and CDR2 SNEGSKA (reference sequence). After removal of 5 bases from V and 5 bases from J, the junction contained 6 bases not matched to a gene. The CDR3 sequence: CSADSGGARDTQYF. CDR3 DNA: TGCAGTGCTGATAGCGGGGGGGCGCGAGATACGCAGTATTTT.

This chain links TRBV20-1 with TRBJ2-2; unclear D gene. The CDR3 extends over 17 amino acids. V lost 0 bases, J lost 7 bases, and 21 bases lay in between. Germline assignment: CDR1 DFQATT and CDR2 SNEGSKA (reference sequence). The CDR3 loop is CSARDRQVAPSIGELFF. CDR3 bases: TGCAGTGCTAGAGATAGGCAGGTAGCCCCATCTATCGGGGAGCTGTTTTTT.

This clonotype was recorded at least ten times. The CDR3 DNA follows: TGCGCCAGCAGCGCCCGGCTAGCGGGGGCCGGGGAGCTGTTTTTT. Translating gives CASSARLAGAGELFF. The chain couples TRBV5-1 to TRBJ2-2, with 10 bases matching TRBD2. This CDR3 has 15 amino acids. CDR1 and CDR2 from the germline V gene are SGHRS and YFSETQ. V trimming: 4 bases; J trimming: 6 bases; junction bases outside the gene matches: 6.

This clonotype has only a few counts. V gene TRBV11-2 combines with J gene TRBJ2-6, with a possible D match to TRBD2 (6 bases). The CDR3 is made up of 21 amino acids. V was clipped by 4 bases and J by 0 bases, with 25 bases between them. Germline assignment: CDR1 SGHAT and CDR2 FQNNGV. The CDR3 loop reads CASSYPAGGTEGYSGANVLTF. CDR3 coding DNA: TGTGCCAGCAGCTATCCCGCAGGAGGGACCGAGGGGTACTCTGGGGCCAACGTCCTGACTTTC.

This sequence joins TRBV6-5 and TRBJ2-5; D unresolved. From germline, CDR1 is MNHEY and CDR2 SVGAGI. The CDR3 is 14 residues long. V lost 0 bases to trimming and J lost 2 bases, with 7 bases between them. The CDR3 DNA is TGTGCCAGCAGTTACTCGGGCACTCAAGAGACCCAGTACTTC. The encoded protein is CASSYSGTQETQYF.

The chain recombines TRBV6-1 with TRBJ2-3, with TRBD2 identical over 13 bases. Germline V gene lookup returns CDR1 MNHNS and CDR2 SASEGT. The CDR3 is 15 amino acids. Germline trimming cut 6 bases from V and 8 bases from J; bases unmatched to any gene: 8. CDR3 coding DNA: TGTGCCAGCAGCTCACACGGACTAGCGGGGGTTACGCAGTATTTT. Translated: CASSSHGLAGVTQYF.

This clonotype was seen many times. The chain has TRBV25-1 and TRBJ2-4; D uncertain. CDR3 length: 11 amino acids. Germline V gene data show CDR1 as MGHDK and CDR2 as SYGVNS. Trimming cost V 6 bases and J 16 bases, with 16 bases left between them. The CDR3 DNA follows: TGTGCCAGCAGAAGGGCCGCAAAAGTCTACTTC. Translation: CASRRAAKVYF.

A few counts support this clonotype. The V gene is TRBV11-2, the J gene TRBJ2-7, with D tentatively TRBD1 or TRBD2 (5 bases each). V lost 5 bases and J 3 bases, leaving 17 bases between the germline ends. The CDR3 length is 15 residues. Germline-derived CDR1 and CDR2 are SGHAT and FQNNGV. This chain's CDR3 is CASSGGRQGVYEQYF. CDR3 nucleotide sequence: TGTGCCAGCAGCGGGGGAAGGCAGGGCGTCTACGAGCAGTACTTC. Using reference TRBV11-2 and TRBJ2-7 for the parts outside the CDR3, the full variable domain is EAGVAQSPRYKIIEKRQSVAFWCNPISGHATLYWYQQILGQGPKLLIQFQNNGVVDDSQLPKDRFSAERLKGVDSTLKIQPAKLEDSAVYLCASSGGRQGVYEQYFGPGTRLTVT.

In its sample, this clonotype was seen a few times. The chain carries TRBV19 and TRBJ2-2; D unclear. Germline CDR1 and CDR2: LNHDA and SQIVND (reference sequence). The V end was cut by 1 base, the J end by 7 bases, with 7 bases between. This CDR3 contains 13 residues. CDR3 sequence reads: CASSIGIVGELFF. The CDR3 DNA is TGTGCCAGTAGTATAGGGATAGTCGGGGAGCTGTTTTTT.

This sequence joins TRBV20-1 and TRBJ2-1; unclear D gene. The CDR3 runs to 14 residues. Trimming pared 6 bases from V and 0 bases from J, leaving 12 bases between. From germline, CDR1 is DFQATT and CDR2 SNEGSKA (reference sequence). In nucleotides, the CDR3 is TGCAGTGCGAGAAGGACGGACTCCTACAATGAGCAGTTCTTC. Residues: CSARRTDSYNEQFF.

The genes are TRBV5-1 and TRBJ2-7; D unclear. V gave up 0 bases and J gave up 0 bases, with 10 bases separating them. The CDR3 runs 15 residues. Germline CDR1 reads SGHRS; CDR2 reads YFSETQ. The CDR3 here is CASSLAPDLSYEQYF. The CDR3 DNA reads as TGCGCCAGCAGCTTGGCCCCAGACCTCTCCTACGAGCAGTACTTC.

The chain employs TRBV29-1 and TRBJ1-1; D is uncertain. The CDR3 loop spans 12 amino acids. Germline CDR1 and CDR2: SQVTM and ANQGSEA. Trimming pared 5 bases from V and 8 bases from J, leaving 15 bases between. This chain's CDR3 is CSVRVNSGEAFF. As DNA, the CDR3 is TGCAGCGTTCGTGTCAACAGCGGAGAAGCTTTCTTT.

Points on this clonotype: One end of the junction does not line up with germline, which may come from a read error. This sequence joins TRBV4-3 and TRBJ2-2; D could derive from TRBD1 or TRBD2 (5 bases each). This CDR3 contains 16 residues. The germline gives CDR1 LGHNA, CDR2 YSLEER. This chain's CDR3 is CTSSRGHTGNTGELFF. CDR3 bases: TGCACCAGCAGCCGGGGCCACACCGGGAACACCGGGGAGCTGTTTTTT.

This clonotype occurred a few times. The chain joins TRBV12-3 or TRBV12-4 to TRBJ2-1; 16 positions match TRBD2. The CDR3 runs to 15 residues. Trimming took 6 bases from V and 5 from J; bases not matched to a gene: 1. The CDR3 nucleotides read TGTGCCAGCAGAGGGACTAGCGGGGGGGACAATGAGCAGTTCTTC. Amino acid sequence: CASRGTSGGDNEQFF.

This chain connects TRBV30 to TRBJ2-3; 8 positions agree with TRBD2. Per germline, CDR1 GTSNPN and CDR2 SVGIG (reference sequence). The length of the CDR3 is 11 residues. CDR3 in amino acids: CARGAGDTQYF. CDR3 nucleotide sequence: TGTGCGCGGGGGGCCGGAGATACGCAGTATTTT.

This clonotype was seen ten or more times. The genes are TRBV20-1 and TRBJ2-3; 14 nucleotides align to TRBD2. Germline V CDR1 and CDR2: DFQATT, SNEGSKA (reference sequence). The CDR3 consists of 13 residues. Unmatched junction bases numbered 1, after V lost 7 bases and J lost 4 bases. CDR3 bases: TGCAGTGGGGGACTAGCGGGGGCAGATACGCAGTATTTT. Protein product: CSGGLAGADTQYF.

The chain carries TRBV12-3 or TRBV12-4 and TRBJ1-2; no definite D call. The V gene lost 4 bases and the J gene lost 2 bases, with 2 bases spanning the gap. This CDR3 has 11 amino acids. Here the CDR3 DNA reads TGTGCCAGCAGTTGGAACTATGGCTACACCTTC. This encodes CASSWNYGYTF.

This clonotype was observed a handful of times. The CDR3 DNA sequence: TGCGCCAGCAGCCAAGTTGGACTAGCGGGGGGTTCATTTGAGCAGTTCTTC. Translated: CASSQVGLAGGSFEQFF. The chain couples TRBV4-3 to TRBJ2-1; 14 nucleotides match TRBD2. The ends lost 1 base at V and 9 bases at J; junction bases unmatched: 8. Germline loops: CDR1 LGHNA, CDR2 YSLEER. This CDR3 has 17 amino acids.

The chain joins TRBV4-2 to TRBJ1-1, with TRBD1 as a possible D gene (5 bases). The germline V gene encodes CDR1 LGHNA and CDR2 YNFKEQ. V shed 2 bases and J shed 7 bases, with 8 bases lying between them. The CDR3 extends over 12 amino acids. The CDR3: CASSQYRFEAFF. The CDR3 DNA follows: TGTGCCAGCAGCCAATACAGGTTTGAAGCTTTCTTT.

A few counts support this clonotype. CDR3 region: CAWSHRTGGAFF. The CDR3 DNA follows: TGTGCCTGGAGTCACCGGACAGGGGGAGCTTTCTTT. The genes are TRBV30 and TRBJ1-1, with TRBD1 matching over 10 bases. There are 12 residues in the CDR3. Looked up from germline, CDR1 is GTSNPN and CDR2 is SVGIG (reference sequence). The ends lost 2 bases at V and 10 bases at J; junction bases unmatched: 4.

V is TRBV10-3 and J is TRBJ1-5, with D maybe TRBD1 (6 bases). Trimming took off 0 bases at V and 0 bases at J, with 18 bases between the two ends. The germline V gene encodes CDR1 ENHRY and CDR2 SYGVKD. The CDR3 consists of 19 residues. This CDR3 reads CAISESSRGPGYSNQPQHF. The CDR3, as DNA: TGTGCCATCAGTGAGTCCTCCAGGGGACCGGGGTATAGCAATCAGCCCCAGCATTTT.

This clonotype was counted between two and nine times. This chain links TRBV9 with TRBJ2-7; 8 bases fit TRBD1. There are 13 residues in the CDR3. Per germline, CDR1 SGDLS and CDR2 YYNGEE. J gave up 5 bases and V 3 bases, and 4 bases lay outside the gene matches. This CDR3 reads CASSGGQGDEQYF. CDR3 DNA sequence: TGTGCCAGCAGCGGAGGACAGGGTGACGAGCAGTACTTC. Based on the CDR3 plus reference TRBV9 and TRBJ2-7, the full variable domain is DSGVTQTPKHLITATGQRVTLRCSPRSGDLSVYWYQQSLDQGLQFLIQYYNGEERAKGNILERFSAQQFPDLHSELNLSSLELGDSALYFCASSGGQGDEQYFGPGTRLTVT.

This chain uses TRBV18 with TRBJ2-7; 9 bases align to TRBD1. The CDR3 runs to 16 residues. Germline CDR1 KGHSH, CDR2 LQKENI. J lost 0 bases, V lost 3 bases, and 6 bases had no gene match. CDR3: CASSPSQGAGSYEQYF. The CDR3 bases are TGTGCCAGCTCACCGTCACAGGGGGCTGGCTCCTACGAGCAGTACTTC.

This clonotype was found a few times. The CDR3 protein is CASSSSGVTDTQYF. The CDR3 nucleotides are TGTGCCAGCAGCTCGTCAGGAGTCACAGATACGCAGTATTTT. The V call is TRBV7-3, the J call TRBJ2-3; D not resolved. CDR3 size: 14 residues. Trimming removed 4 bases from V and 2 bases from J, with 10 bases in between. Germline V gives CDR1 SGHTA, CDR2 FQGTGA.

The chain recombines TRBV11-2 with TRBJ2-7; D may match TRBD1 or TRBD2 (5 bases each). CDR1 SGHAT and CDR2 FQNNGV come from the germline V gene. Trimming took off 5 bases at V and 12 bases at J, with 23 bases between the two ends. The length of the CDR3 is 14 residues. The CDR3 region is CASSRPRDGPRSYV. The CDR3 DNA follows: TGTGCCAGCAGCCGACCTAGGGACGGACCTCGGTCGTACGTC.

V and J are TRBV29-1 and TRBJ1-1; no clear D. Per germline, CDR1 SQVTM and CDR2 ANQGSEA. Trimming left V 3 bases short and J 6 bases short, with 5 bases between. The CDR3 totals 10 residues. The CDR3 reads CSVDAPEAFF. In nucleotides, the CDR3 is TGCAGCGTTGACGCTCCTGAAGCTTTCTTT.

J is TRBJ2-1 and V is TRBV20-1; 10 positions match TRBD1. Germline lookup yields CDR1 DFQATT and CDR2 SNEGSKA (reference sequence). Germline trimming cut 3 bases from V and 7 bases from J; bases unmatched to any gene: 15. This CDR3 is built from 17 residues. The CDR3 is CSASPPFGQGEVNEQFF. The CDR3 bases are TGCAGTGCTAGCCCCCCCTTCGGACAGGGGGAGGTAAATGAGCAGTTCTTC.

This clonotype has at least ten counts. The V call is TRBV5-1, the J call TRBJ2-7; 8 bases align to TRBD1. V shed 0 bases, J shed 6 bases, and the junction held 2 bases outside the gene matches. Germline V CDR1 and CDR2: SGHRS, YFSETQ. This CDR3 has 13 residues. The CDR3 bases are TGCGCCAGCAGCTTGGATACAGGGGGCGAGCAGTACTTC. It yields the protein CASSLDTGGEQYF.

V usage is TRBV4-1 and J usage is TRBJ2-5; 7 bases are shared with TRBD2. The CDR3 contains 17 residues. CDR1 and CDR2 from the germline V gene are MGHRA and YSYEKL. Germline trimming cut 1 base from V and 1 base from J; bases unmatched to any gene: 9. The CDR3 nucleotides read TGCGCCAGCAGCCAAGCCCCTGGACTAGGCGGCCAAGAGACCCAGTACTTC. Its translation is CASSQAPGLGGQETQYF.